This T cell receptor (beta chain) was identified in a study of blood T cell repertoires in COVID-19 (dated by TCRdb to about 2020). Turning to the overall study: Collaborator samples came from the United States, Italy and Spain and covered acute and convalescent phases of COVID-19. The material from the prospective study consisted of cDNA or gDNA derived from T cells, B-cell-depleted T cells, or PBMCs. Subjects who had been exposed to COVID-19, were actively infected with it, or had recovered from it provided the deeply sampled blood TCRbeta repertoires that made up the dataset. The repertoires were released in a freely available public database intended as a resource for research on the immune response to SARS-CoV-2. Samples came from the ongoing ImmuneRACE study (first 160 participants) plus 1,254 subjects from 6 global collaborators. Nearly every sample came with metadata listing a de-identified subject ID, COVID-19 status, age in years and sex. Where available, HLA class I and class II types were taken from metadata supplied by the sample provider and were not determined by assay-based typing. Broad study findings and their caveats: Clinical and demographic metadata were provided uncurated, with the amount varying by source and participant.

TCRbeta CDR3 regions were amplified from genomic DNA by means of the immunoSEQ Assay, a bias-controlled multiplex PCR. The paper's processing steps were these. The number of nucleated cells in each sample was estimated from the amplification of reference gene primers within the assay. Sequence reads were collapsed and filtered to measure the absolute abundance of every unique TCRbeta CDR3 rearrangement. For each sample, productive Simpson clonality was calculated as the square root of Simpson's diversity index over productive rearrangements. Held by TCRdb, this immuneACCESS table contains in-frame sequences only and omits some clones. Under half of the omission traces to an unresolved V gene where checked; the cause of the rest is unknown. V and J calls and clone size are given by that table; D and trimming were obtained from the DNA. This sample lists roughly 100,000 clones; around 82% were detected once. The top ten constitute over 10% of the sample.

Whole blood was collected in K2EDTA tubes by collaborating institutions according to the institutions' own protocols. Collaborator samples were shipped for TCRbeta analysis as frozen whole blood, isolated PBMCs, or DNA extracted from either sample type. About this clone: Its antigen remains unidentified. One base away there is no much larger clone; base qualities are not given.

Sequenced input: peripheral blood. The TCR comes from a human donor in a cohort sampled during active or convalescent COVID-19.

Here is the DNA: TGTGCCACCAGTGATCCATACAGGGGGAACTCCTACAATGAGCAGTTCTTC. This yields the protein CATSDPYRGNSYNEQFF. This chain is built from TRBV24-1 and TRBJ2-1, with TRBD1 identical over 8 junction bases. From the cysteine through the phenylalanine, the CDR3 covers 17 amino acids. Just CDR3 DNA is preserved here, 51 bases in frame from base 1. The junction shows trimming of 3 bases on V and 0 bases on J, and the gene matches do not reach 6 bases of it. Per the germline V gene, KGHDR is the CDR1 and SFDVKD is the CDR2.